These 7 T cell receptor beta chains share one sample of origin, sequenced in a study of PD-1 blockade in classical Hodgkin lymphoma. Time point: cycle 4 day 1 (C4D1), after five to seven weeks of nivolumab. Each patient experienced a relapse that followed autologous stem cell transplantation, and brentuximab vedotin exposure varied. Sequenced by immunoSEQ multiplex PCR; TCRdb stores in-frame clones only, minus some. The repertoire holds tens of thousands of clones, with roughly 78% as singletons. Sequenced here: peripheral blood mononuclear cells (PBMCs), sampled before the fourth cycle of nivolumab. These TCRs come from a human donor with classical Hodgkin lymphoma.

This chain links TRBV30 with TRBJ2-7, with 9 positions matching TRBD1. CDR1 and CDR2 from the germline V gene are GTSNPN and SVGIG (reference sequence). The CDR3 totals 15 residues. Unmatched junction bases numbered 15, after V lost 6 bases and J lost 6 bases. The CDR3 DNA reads TGTGCCTGCCCCCGAAGGGAGACAGGGGGGACCGAGCAGTACTTC. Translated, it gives CACPRRETGGTEQYF.

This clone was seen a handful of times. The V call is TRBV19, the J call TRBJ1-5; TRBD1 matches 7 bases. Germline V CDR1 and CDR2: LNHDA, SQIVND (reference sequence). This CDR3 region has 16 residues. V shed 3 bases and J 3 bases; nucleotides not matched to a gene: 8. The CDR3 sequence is CASSILGRGTNQPQHF. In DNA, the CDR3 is TGTGCCAGTAGTATCTTAGGCAGGGGGACCAATCAGCCCCAGCATTTT. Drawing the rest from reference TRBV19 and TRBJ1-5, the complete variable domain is DGGITQSPKYLFRKEGQNVTLSCEQNLNHDAMYWYRQDPGQGLRLIYYSQIVNDFQKGDIAEGYSVSREKKESFPLTVTSAQKNPTAFYLCASSILGRGTNQPQHFGDGTRLSIL.

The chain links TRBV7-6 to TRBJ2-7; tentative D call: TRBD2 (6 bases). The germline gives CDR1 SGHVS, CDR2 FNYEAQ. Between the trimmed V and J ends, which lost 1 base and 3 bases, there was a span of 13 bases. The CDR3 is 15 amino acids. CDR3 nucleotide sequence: TGTGCCAGCAGCTTAGTGGAGGGATATAGCTACGAGCAGTACTTC. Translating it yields CASSLVEGYSYEQYF. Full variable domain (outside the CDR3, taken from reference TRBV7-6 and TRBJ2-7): GAGVSQSPRYKVTKRGQDVALRCDPISGHVSLYWYRQALGQGPEFLTYFNYEAQQDKSGLPNDRFSAERPEGSISTLTIQRTEQRDSAMYRCASSLVEGYSYEQYFGPGTRLTVT.

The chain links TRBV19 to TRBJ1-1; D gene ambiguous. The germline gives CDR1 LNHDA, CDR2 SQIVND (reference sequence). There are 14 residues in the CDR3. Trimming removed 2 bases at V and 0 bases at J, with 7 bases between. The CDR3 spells CASSITAMNTEAFF. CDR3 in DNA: TGTGCCAGTAGTATAACAGCTATGAACACTGAAGCTTTCTTT.

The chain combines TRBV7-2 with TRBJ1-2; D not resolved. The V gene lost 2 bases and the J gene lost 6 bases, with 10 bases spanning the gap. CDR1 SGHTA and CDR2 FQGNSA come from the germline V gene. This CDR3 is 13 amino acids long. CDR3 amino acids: CASSLKAAHGYTF. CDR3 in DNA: TGTGCCAGCAGCTTAAAGGCAGCCCATGGCTACACCTTC.

This chain's CDR3 is CASSLRGTMNTEAFF. Written as DNA, the CDR3 is TGCGCCAGCAGCTTGAGAGGGACAATGAACACTGAAGCTTTCTTT. The V and J genes are TRBV5-1 and TRBJ1-1; the D gene is possibly TRBD1 (6 bases). The CDR3 spans 15 residues. Germline-derived CDR1 and CDR2 are SGHRS and YFSETQ. V was cut by 1 base and J by 0 bases, with 10 bases left in between.

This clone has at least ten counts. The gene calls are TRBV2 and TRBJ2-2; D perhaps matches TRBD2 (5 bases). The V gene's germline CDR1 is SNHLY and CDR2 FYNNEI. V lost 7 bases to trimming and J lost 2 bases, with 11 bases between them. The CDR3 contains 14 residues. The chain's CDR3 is CASTKRTNTGELFF. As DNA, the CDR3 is TGTGCCAGCACCAAGCGGACTAACACCGGGGAGCTGTTTTTT. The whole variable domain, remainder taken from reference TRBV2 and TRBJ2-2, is EPEVTQTPSHQVTQMGQEVILRCVPISNHLYFYWYRQILGQKVEFLVSFYNNEISEKSEIFDDQFSVERPDGSNFTLKIRSTKLEDSAMYFCASTKRTNTGELFFGEGSRLTVL.